This passage covers 2 T cell receptor beta chains from one sample sequenced in a study of T cell responses to AZD1222 COVID-19 vaccine. Generated by immunoSEQ multiplex PCR, the TCRdb table keeps only in-frame clones and is missing some. The table has about 150,000 clones, about 87% seen once. Sequencing was performed on peripheral blood, taken on day 0 of AZD1222 vaccination. Receptors originate from an adult in good health.

This chain connects TRBV23-1 to TRBJ2-4, with 7 positions matching TRBD1. TRBV23-1 is noted as an ORF with a role that remains uncertain. Trimming removed 2 bases from V and 0 bases from J; junction bases left unmatched: 7. The CDR3 runs to 17 residues. CDR3 DNA: TGCGCCAGCAGTCAAACCGGGACAGCCCCAGCCAAAAACATTCAGTACTTC. It codes for CASSQTGTAPAKNIQYF.

The CDR3 coding sequence is TGTGCCAGCAGCTTAGCGGAGGGAACCTACAATGAGCAGTTCTTC. Translated: CASSLAEGTYNEQFF. The J gene is TRBJ2-1, the V gene TRBV7-2, with a tentative D call TRBD2 (6 bases). Germline V lookup: CDR1 SGHTA, CDR2 FQGNSA. The CDR3 has 15 residues. With 0 bases removed from V and 2 bases from J, the gap between germline ends came to 8 bases.